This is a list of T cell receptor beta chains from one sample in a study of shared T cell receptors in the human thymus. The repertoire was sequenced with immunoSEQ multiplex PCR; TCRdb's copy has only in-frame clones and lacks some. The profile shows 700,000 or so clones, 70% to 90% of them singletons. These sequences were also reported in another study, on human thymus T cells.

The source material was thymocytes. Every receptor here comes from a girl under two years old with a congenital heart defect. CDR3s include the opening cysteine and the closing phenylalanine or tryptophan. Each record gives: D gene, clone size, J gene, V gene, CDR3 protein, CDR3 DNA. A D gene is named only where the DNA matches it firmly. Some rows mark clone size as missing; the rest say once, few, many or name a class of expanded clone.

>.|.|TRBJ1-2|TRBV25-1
CASRSQQYYGYTF
TGTGCCAGCAGGTCCCAACAGTACTATGGCTACACCTTC
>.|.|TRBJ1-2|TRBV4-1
CASSQDIKIIRVGAEKNYGYTF
TGCGCCAGCAGCCAAGATATCAAGATAATAAGGGTAGGGGCAGAAAAAAACTATGGCTACACCTTC
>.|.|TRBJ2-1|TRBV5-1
CASRGRGKSSYNEQFF
TGCGCCAGCAGGGGTAGAGGCAAAAGCTCCTACAATGAGCAGTTCTTC
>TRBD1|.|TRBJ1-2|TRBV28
CASSLGTGGARDYGYTF
TGTGCCAGCAGTTTAGGGACAGGGGGCGCAAGGGACTATGGCTACACCTTC
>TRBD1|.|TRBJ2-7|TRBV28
CASSPIQYRGPLTYEQYF
TGTGCCAGCAGCCCAATCCAATACAGGGGGCCCCTTACCTACGAGCAGTACTTC
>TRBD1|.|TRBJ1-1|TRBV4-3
CASSVWGGQGEGTEAFF
TGCGCCAGCAGCGTGTGGGGTGGGCAGGGGGAAGGCACTGAAGCTTTCTTT
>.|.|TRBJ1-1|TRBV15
CATSRARALNTEAFF
TGTGCCACCAGCAGAGCCAGGGCGTTGAACACTGAAGCTTTCTTT
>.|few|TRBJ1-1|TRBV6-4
CASSELGGTEAFF
TGTGCCAGCAGTGAACTTGGGGGGACTGAAGCTTTCTTT
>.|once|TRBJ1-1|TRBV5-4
CASSFRESVREAFF
TGTGCCAGCAGCTTTCGGGAATCCGTTCGTGAAGCTTTCTTT
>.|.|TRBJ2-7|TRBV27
CASSFGPYEQYF
TGTGCCAGCAGTTTTGGGCCCTACGAGCAGTACTTC
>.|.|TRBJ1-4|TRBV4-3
CASSLPTRGGEKLFF
TGCGCCAGCAGCTTACCCACTCGGGGGGGCGAAAAACTGTTTTTT
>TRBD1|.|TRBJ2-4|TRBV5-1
CASSLTGTGGFAKNIQYF
TGCGCCAGCAGCCTCACCGGGACAGGGGGCTTTGCCAAAAACATTCAGTACTTC
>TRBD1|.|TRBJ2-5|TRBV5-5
CASSLETGGEETQYF
TGTGCCAGCAGCTTGGAGACAGGGGGCGAAGAGACCCAGTACTTC
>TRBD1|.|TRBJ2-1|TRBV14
CASSHFPGTGRALPSYNEQFF
TGTGCCAGCAGCCACTTCCCCGGGACAGGCCGAGCTTTGCCCTCGTACAATGAGCAGTTCTTC
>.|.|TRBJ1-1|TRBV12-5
CASGSAPGGVAFF
TGTGCTAGTGGTTCGGCCCCCGGAGGAGTAGCTTTCTTT
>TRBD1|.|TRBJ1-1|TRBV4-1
CASSQESEGAYPGAFF
TGCGCCAGCAGCCAAGAAAGTGAGGGGGCGTACCCGGGGGCTTTCTTT
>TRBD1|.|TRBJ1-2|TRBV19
CASSMRDRTGDYGYTF
TGTGCCAGTAGTATGAGGGATCGGACAGGGGACTATGGCTACACCTTC
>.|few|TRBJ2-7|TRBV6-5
CASSYQGGSYEQYF
TGTGCCAGCAGTTATCAGGGGGGCTCCTACGAGCAGTACTTC
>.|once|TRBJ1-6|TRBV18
CASSPGRSGRAGLYNSPLHF
TGTGCCAGCTCACCAGGGAGATCGGGAAGGGCCGGTTTATATAATTCACCCCTCCACTTT
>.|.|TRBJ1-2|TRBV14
CASSQEYRVNSTYGYTF
TGTGCCAGCAGCCAAGAGTACAGGGTTAACTCCACCTATGGCTACACCTTC
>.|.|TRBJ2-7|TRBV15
CATSRADTPYMGEQYF
TGTGCCACCAGCAGAGCGGACACCCCCTATATGGGCGAGCAGTACTTC
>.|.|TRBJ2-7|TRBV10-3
CATQGSYEQYF
TGTGCCACGCAGGGGTCCTACGAGCAGTACTTC
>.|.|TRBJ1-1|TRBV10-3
CATGRGGTEAFF
TGTGCCACGGGAAGGGGAGGCACTGAAGCTTTCTTT
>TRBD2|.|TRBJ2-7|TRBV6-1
CASTTSGVTYEQYF
TGTGCCAGCACTACTAGCGGCGTTACCTACGAGCAGTACTTC
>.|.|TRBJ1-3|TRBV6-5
CATAMGSPGNTIYF
TGTGCCACCGCAATGGGTAGCCCTGGAAACACCATATATTTT
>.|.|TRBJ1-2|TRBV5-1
CASWPGGEIGYGYTF
TGCGCCAGCTGGCCCGGGGGGGAAATCGGTTATGGCTACACCTTC
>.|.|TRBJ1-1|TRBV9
CASSVIRGAQNTEAFF
TGTGCCAGCAGCGTAATTCGGGGGGCGCAGAACACTGAAGCTTTCTTT
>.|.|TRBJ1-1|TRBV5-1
CASRTGQNTEAFF
TGCGCCAGCAGGACAGGACAGAACACTGAAGCTTTCTTT
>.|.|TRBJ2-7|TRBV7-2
CASSLKRSYEQYF
TGTGCCAGCAGCCTAAAAAGATCCTACGAGCAGTACTTC
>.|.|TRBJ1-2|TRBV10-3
CAISEAGLERGYTF
TGTGCCATCAGTGAGGCTGGACTGGAACGGGGCTACACCTTC
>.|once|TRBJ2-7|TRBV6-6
CASSQGNEQYF
TGTGCCAGCAGCCAGGGAAACGAGCAGTACTTC
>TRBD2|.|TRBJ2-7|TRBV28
CASRKGLAYEQYF
TGTGCCAGCCGTAAGGGACTAGCCTACGAGCAGTACTTC
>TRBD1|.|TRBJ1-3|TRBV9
CASSSLGQLTGNTIYF
TGTGCCAGCAGCTCCCTGGGACAGCTTACTGGAAACACCATATATTTT
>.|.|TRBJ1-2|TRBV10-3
CAISVQGHLSYGYTF
TGTGCCATCAGTGTCCAGGGACACTTAAGCTATGGCTACACCTTC
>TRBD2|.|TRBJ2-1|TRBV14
CASSQDGSGGCYNEQFF
TGTGCCAGCAGCCAAGATGGGAGCGGGGGATGCTACAATGAGCAGTTCTTC
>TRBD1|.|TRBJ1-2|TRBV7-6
CASSTGTGDGYTF
TGTGCCAGCAGCACCGGGACAGGGGATGGCTACACCTTC
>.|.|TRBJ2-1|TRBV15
CATSRFIPPRPYNEQFF
TGTGCCACCAGCAGATTCATTCCTCCGAGGCCCTACAATGAGCAGTTCTTC
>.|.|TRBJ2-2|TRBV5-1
CASSLSASLQGGDTGELFF
TGCGCCAGCAGCTTAAGTGCCAGCCTACAGGGGGGGGACACCGGGGAGCTGTTTTTT
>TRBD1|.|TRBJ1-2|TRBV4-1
CASSQVFRQGCPNYGYTF
TGCGCCAGCAGCCAAGTTTTCAGACAGGGGTGCCCTAACTATGGCTACACCTTC
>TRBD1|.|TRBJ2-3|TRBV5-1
CASSLGIRGDTQYF
TGCGCCAGCAGCTTGGGAATCAGGGGGGATACGCAGTATTTT